What follows are 25 T cell receptor beta chains derived from one specimen sequenced in a study of OX40 agonist ivuxolimab in advanced cancers. Method: immunoSEQ multiplex PCR; TCRdb's copy keeps in-frame clones and lacks some. The repertoire holds fewer than 75,000 clones, with roughly nine tenths as singletons. The material was CD4+ or CD8+ T cells sorted from blood, obtained in a trial of the OX40 agonist ivuxolimab. The receptor set was obtained from an adult with an advanced solid tumor such as melanoma, head and neck, liver or kidney cancer.

The genes are TRBV7-9 and TRBJ2-5; D may be TRBD2 (5 bases). CDR1 is SEHNR, CDR2 FQNEAQ, per germline (reference sequence). V was cut by 7 bases and J by 4 bases, with 13 bases left in between. The CDR3 has 13 residues. Written as DNA, the CDR3 is TGTGCCAGCACCTTTTTTGAGGGAGAGACCCAGTACTTC. It translates to CASTFFEGETQYF.

This clone has just one count. The rearrangement uses TRBV7-2 and TRBJ2-3; D remains ambiguous. The germline gives CDR1 SGHTA, CDR2 FQGNSA. This CDR3 is 14 amino acids long. Trimming removed 4 bases at V and 3 bases at J, with 11 bases between. CDR3 region: CASSSRSRTDTQYF. In DNA, the CDR3 is TGTGCCAGCAGCTCCCGGTCCAGAACAGATACGCAGTATTTT.

The rearrangement joins TRBV15 to TRBJ2-5, with TRBD1 matching over 10 bases. This CDR3 has 16 residues. The trim removed 5 bases at V and 5 bases at J, leaving 11 bases unmatched. Germline values: CDR1 LNHNV, CDR2 YYDKDF (reference sequence). In DNA form, the CDR3 reads TGTGCCACCAGCTCTCAGAAGACAGGGGGCGCGGAGACCCAGTACTTC. Protein product: CATSSQKTGGAETQYF. The whole variable domain, remainder taken from reference TRBV15 and TRBJ2-5, is DAMVIQNPRYQVTQFGKPVTLSCSQTLNHNVMYWYQQKSSQAPKLLFHYYDKDFNNEADTPDNFQSRRPNTSFCFLDIRSPGLGDTAMYLCATSSQKTGGAETQYFGPGTRLLVL.

The chain employs TRBV11-2 and TRBJ2-7, with a possible D match to TRBD2 (5 bases). Germline CDR1 reads SGHAT; CDR2 reads FQNNGV. Trimming pared 4 bases from V and 3 bases from J, leaving 13 bases between. The CDR3 contains 14 residues. CDR3: CASSWTPEGYEQYF. CDR3 in DNA: TGTGCCAGCAGCTGGACTCCCGAGGGCTACGAGCAGTACTTC.

The chain is built from TRBV11-2 and TRBJ1-1; 8 nucleotides align to TRBD1. Germline CDR1 and CDR2: SGHAT and FQNNGV. V gave up 7 bases and J gave up 0 bases; unmatched junction bases: 10. This CDR3 region has 16 residues. The CDR3 DNA reads as TGTGCCAGCACCCGACAGGGGATGGGCATGAACACTGAAGCTTTCTTT. Amino acids: CASTRQGMGMNTEAFF.

The V and J genes are TRBV7-2 and TRBJ2-1; possible D gene TRBD2, 5 bases. In germline, CDR1 is SGHTA, CDR2 FQGNSA. The ends were cut back, 2 bases at V and 8 bases at J, with 10 bases in the middle. The CDR3 has 13 amino acids. DNA for the CDR3: TGTGCCAGCAGCTTAAGCAGGACTTATGAGCAGTTCTTC. It encodes CASSLSRTYEQFF.

The rearrangement uses TRBV9 and TRBJ2-1; TRBD2 matches 7 bases. The CDR3 totals 15 residues. Losses at the gene ends were 0 bases for V and 3 bases for J; bases not matched to a gene: 3. Germline V lookup: CDR1 SGDLS, CDR2 YYNGEE. CDR3: CASSVDGGFYNEQFF. CDR3 DNA sequence: TGTGCCAGCAGCGTAGACGGGGGGTTCTACAATGAGCAGTTCTTC.

CDR3 DNA: TGTGCCATCGGGCTGGGGGAGACCCAGTACTTC. Its protein is CAIGLGETQYF. The V and J genes are TRBV10-3 and TRBJ2-5, with D unresolved. Trimming cost V 8 bases and J 5 bases, with 9 bases left between them. Germline values: CDR1 ENHRY, CDR2 SYGVKD. The CDR3 totals 11 residues.

The chain combines TRBV5-1 with TRBJ1-6; weak D call: TRBD1 (5 bases). CDR1 SGHRS and CDR2 YFSETQ come from the germline V gene. Trimming removed 0 bases from V and 10 bases from J, with 11 bases in between. CDR3 length: 14 amino acids. As DNA, the CDR3 is TGCGCCAGCAGCTTGGAGGGGTTCGGATCACCCCTCCACTTT. Amino acid sequence: CASSLEGFGSPLHF. Complete variable domain (other parts from reference TRBV5-1 and TRBJ1-6): KAGVTQTPRYLIKTRGQQVTLSCSPISGHRSVSWYQQTPGQGLQFLFEYFSETQRNKGNFPGRFSGRQFSNSRSEMNVSTLELGDSALYLCASSLEGFGSPLHFGNGTRLTVT.

The chain carries TRBV19 and TRBJ2-7, with D maybe TRBD2 (6 bases). V lost 7 bases and J 2 bases, leaving 15 bases between the germline ends. The CDR3 has 14 residues. The germline CDR1 and CDR2 sequences are LNHDA and SQIVND (reference sequence). For the CDR3, the DNA is TGTGCCAGTACCACGGCGGGGCGGCCCTACGAGCAGTACTTC. This codes for CASTTAGRPYEQYF.

This chain uses TRBV19 with TRBJ1-1, with D perhaps matching TRBD1 (6 bases). CDR1 is LNHDA, CDR2 SQIVND, per germline (reference sequence). This CDR3 region has 15 residues. Trimming took 6 bases from V and 5 from J, leaving 19 bases between them. This CDR3 is CASRPDRSWETEAFF. As DNA, the CDR3 is TGTGCCAGTAGACCAGACAGGTCCTGGGAGACTGAAGCTTTCTTT.

The V and J genes are TRBV14 and TRBJ2-5, with TRBD1 as a possible D gene (5 bases). V lost 4 bases to trimming and J lost 2 bases, with 17 bases between them. Germline V lookup: CDR1 SGHDN, CDR2 FVKESK. CDR3 length: 16 residues. DNA of the CDR3: TGTGCCAGCAGCCCGTGGAAATTAGACAGTCAAGAGACCCAGTACTTC. Encoded protein: CASSPWKLDSQETQYF.

The chain uses TRBV5-1 and TRBJ2-1, with 10 bases identical to TRBD2. From germline, CDR1 is SGHRS and CDR2 YFSETQ. V trimming: 3 bases; J trimming: 6 bases; junction bases outside the gene matches: 6. CDR3 length: 15 amino acids. The CDR3 nucleotides are TGCGCCAGCAGCTCTTCTAGCGGGAGAAGCAATGAGCAGTTCTTC. It is translated as CASSSSSGRSNEQFF.

The rearrangement joins TRBV5-1 to TRBJ2-1; TRBD2 matches at 9 bases. CDR3 size: 16 residues. Germline values: CDR1 SGHRS, CDR2 YFSETQ. J was trimmed by 4 bases and V by 1 base; bases with no gene match: 6. CDR3 sequence: CASSLRASGVYNEQFF. As DNA, the CDR3 is TGCGCCAGCAGCTTGAGAGCTAGCGGGGTATACAATGAGCAGTTCTTC.

The chain has TRBV6-1 and TRBJ1-2; TRBD1 matches at 9 bases. V trimming: 10 bases; J trimming: 3 bases; junction bases outside the gene matches: 6. The germline V gene has CDR1 MNHNS and CDR2 SASEGT. The CDR3 has 13 amino acids. DNA of the CDR3: TGTGCCAACAGGGGGCCGCAACACTATGGCTACACCTTC. Translation gives CANRGPQHYGYTF.

The chain joins TRBV4-3 to TRBJ2-7; 14 nucleotides line up with TRBD2. Unmatched junction bases numbered 9, after V lost 0 bases and J lost 8 bases. This CDR3 has 17 amino acids. Germline loops: CDR1 LGHNA, CDR2 YSLEER. The CDR3 spells CASSQEATSGGATQQYF. In DNA form, the CDR3 reads TGCGCCAGCAGCCAAGAAGCGACTAGCGGGGGGGCAACCCAGCAGTACTTC.

This chain joins TRBV14 and TRBJ2-6; no clear D. The V gene lost 2 bases and the J gene lost 2 bases, with 10 bases spanning the gap. Germline V CDR1 and CDR2: SGHDN, FVKESK. The CDR3 consists of 16 residues. The CDR3 region is CASSQPTPAGANVLTF. The CDR3 bases are TGTGCCAGCAGCCAACCTACCCCCGCTGGGGCCAACGTCCTGACTTTC.

The chain combines TRBV10-1 with TRBJ2-4; D is uncertain. Germline V gene sequence: CDR1 WNHNN, CDR2 SYGVQD (reference sequence). Trimming took 7 bases from V and 6 from J, leaving 7 bases between them. The CDR3 loop spans 11 amino acids. CDR3 sequence: CASICRNIQYF. The CDR3 nucleotides are TGCGCCAGCATTTGTAGAAACATTCAGTACTTC.

This clone was counted a single time. The J gene is TRBJ2-7, the V gene TRBV4-3, with D unclear. Trimming removed 1 base at V and 7 bases at J, with 11 bases between. The CDR3 consists of 13 residues. Germline CDR1 LGHNA, CDR2 YSLEER. The CDR3: CASSQGQLREQYF. As DNA, the CDR3 is TGCGCCAGCAGCCAAGGTCAGCTTCGGGAGCAGTACTTC.

J is TRBJ2-7 and V is TRBV7-2; D might be TRBD2 (5 bases). The germline V and J ends were trimmed by 1 base and 5 bases, with 9 bases remaining between them. This CDR3 spans 13 amino acids. Germline V gene data show CDR1 as SGHTA and CDR2 as FQGNSA. The CDR3 nucleotides are TGTGCCAGCAGCTTAGTCTTAGCGAACGAGCAGTACTTC. This translates into CASSLVLANEQYF.

The genes are TRBV7-3 and TRBJ2-5; tentative D call: TRBD2 (6 bases). The V and J ends lost 5 bases and 3 bases respectively, with 16 bases between them. Looked up from germline, CDR1 is SGHTA and CDR2 is FQGTGA. The CDR3 has 15 residues. CDR3: CASSPSSLAKETQYF. The CDR3 DNA is TGTGCCAGCAGCCCTTCCTCCCTAGCGAAAGAGACCCAGTACTTC.

The CDR3 region is CASTSGGSFSGNTIYF. In nucleotides, the CDR3 is TGTGCCAGCACCTCGGGAGGATCTTTCTCTGGAAACACCATATATTTT. The chain combines TRBV28 with TRBJ1-3; no definite D call. The germline V and J ends were trimmed by 7 bases and 0 bases, with 16 bases remaining between them. The CDR3 sequence is 16 residues long. In germline, CDR1 is MDHEN, CDR2 SYDVKM.

The chain combines TRBV20-1 with TRBJ2-1; no firm D call. The CDR3 covers 11 residues. Trimming pared 0 bases from V and 10 bases from J, leaving 7 bases between. Germline CDR1 and CDR2: DFQATT and SNEGSKA (reference sequence). CDR3 sequence (DNA): TGCAGTGCTAGAGATCTGTTCGAGCAGTTCTTC. Protein: CSARDLFEQFF.

The rearrangement joins TRBV2 to TRBJ2-5; 7 bases align to TRBD2. Germline values: CDR1 SNHLY, CDR2 FYNNEI. The CDR3 has 14 residues. V lost 6 bases to trimming and J lost 0 bases; unmatched junction nucleotides: 4. CDR3 protein: CASRERGYQETQYF. CDR3 nucleotides: TGTGCCAGCAGGGAGCGGGGATACCAAGAGACCCAGTACTTC.

Concerning this clone itself: The junction departs from the called germline gene at one end, perhaps through a read error. The rearrangement links TRBV6-5 to TRBJ2-7; 14 nucleotides match TRBD2. Germline V CDR1 and CDR2: MNHEY, SVGAGI. This CDR3 has 15 amino acids. The DNA for the CDR3 is TGTGCCAGCAGTCCCACGACTAGCGGGAGGGCTTATACGCACTTC. This codes for CASSPTTSGRAYTHF.